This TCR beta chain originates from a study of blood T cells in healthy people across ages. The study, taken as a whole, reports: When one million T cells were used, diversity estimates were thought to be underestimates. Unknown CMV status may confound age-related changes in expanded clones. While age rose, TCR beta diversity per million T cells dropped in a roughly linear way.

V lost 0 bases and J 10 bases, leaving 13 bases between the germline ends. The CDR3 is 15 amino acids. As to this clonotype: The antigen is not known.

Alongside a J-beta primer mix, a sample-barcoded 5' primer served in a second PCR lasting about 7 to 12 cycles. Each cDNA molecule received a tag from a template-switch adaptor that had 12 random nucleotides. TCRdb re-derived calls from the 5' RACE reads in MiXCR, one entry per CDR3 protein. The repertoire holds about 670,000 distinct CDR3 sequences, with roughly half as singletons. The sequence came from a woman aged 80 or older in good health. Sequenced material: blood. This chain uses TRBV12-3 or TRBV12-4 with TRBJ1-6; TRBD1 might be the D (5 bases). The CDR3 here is CASSLAGPSVSPLHF. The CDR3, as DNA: TGTGCCAGCAGTTTAGCGGGACCGTCGGTGTCACCCCTCCACTTT.